This section outlines one TCR beta chain sequence together with its context. The data were produced by immunoSEQ multiplex PCR, yet TCRdb's version contains in-frame clones alone and is incomplete. Of roughly 230,000 clones listed, about 88% are singletons. This specimen comes from a study of blood T cell repertoires in COVID-19. Study background: The cDNA or gDNA used as material had been derived from T cells, B-cell-depleted T cells, or PBMCs.

The V segment lost 3 bases and the J segment 5 bases; nucleotides outside the gene matches: 4. The CDR3 runs to 14 residues. Per germline, CDR1 MGHRA and CDR2 YSYEKL. The sequencing input was peripheral blood. The rearrangement links TRBV4-1 to TRBJ1-1; TRBD1 agrees at 9 bases. The sequence derives from a man aged 35 to 55 with acute or convalescent COVID-19. CDR3 loop: CASSHRTGETEAFF. For the CDR3, the DNA is TGCGCCAGCAGCCATCGGACAGGGGAGACTGAAGCTTTCTTT.